Shown below are 32 T cell receptor beta chains from a single sample sequenced in a study of fetal regulatory T cell absence and autoimmunity (dated by TCRdb to about 2017). The library came from the immunoSEQ multiplex PCR assay. In its TCRdb copy, this immuneACCESS table keeps in-frame sequences only and misses some clones. Where compared with another copy, unresolved V genes explain less than half of these, and the others have no known cause. Counted in this sample were some 87,000 clones; roughly 70% of them appeared once. The ten largest clones capture roughly 2% of the sample. The sample taken for sequencing was pancreas tissue. These receptors were taken from a male donor with IPEX syndrome.

J is TRBJ2-1 and V is TRBV10-2; a weak D match, TRBD2 (6 bases). The CDR3 runs to 13 residues. Trimming pared 5 bases from V and 8 bases from J, leaving 13 bases between. Germline CDR1 is WSHSY and CDR2 is SAAADI. The CDR3: CASSLSSVDEQFF. The CDR3, as DNA: TGCGCCAGCAGTTTATCTAGCGTGGATGAGCAGTTCTTC.

The CDR3 protein is CASSRRQVGNQPQHF. The CDR3, as DNA: TGTGCCAGCAGCCGACGACAGGTCGGCAATCAGCCCCAGCATTTT. V usage is TRBV5-4 and J usage is TRBJ1-5, with a tentative D call TRBD1 (6 bases). CDR3 size: 15 residues. Germline CDR1 SGHNT, CDR2 YYREEE (reference sequence). V was clipped by 4 bases and J by 2 bases, with 13 bases between them.

This chain uses TRBV12-5 with TRBJ2-7; D possibly corresponds to TRBD2 (7 bases). V gave up 0 bases and J gave up 2 bases, with 32 bases separating them. The CDR3 has 22 amino acids. Germline lookup yields CDR1 LGHNT and CDR2 FRNRAP. CDR3 bases: TGTGCTAGTGGTTTGGTACCAATGCGCGCCGGGGGGCTAAGTCAAACGGCCTACGAGCAGTACTTC. It is translated as CASGLVPMRAGGLSQTAYEQYF.

The chain carries TRBV5-8 and TRBJ2-7; 8 bases are a match to TRBD2. CDR1 and CDR2 from the germline V gene are SGHTS and YDEGEE. The CDR3 extends over 15 amino acids. Germline trimming cut 4 bases from V and 2 bases from J; bases unmatched to any gene: 8. CDR3 residues: CASSPETSAAYEQYF. For the CDR3, the DNA is TGTGCCAGCAGCCCGGAGACTAGCGCAGCCTACGAGCAGTACTTC.

Of note for this clone: The junction departs from the called germline gene at one end, perhaps through a read error. The J gene is TRBJ2-5, the V gene TRBV7-7; tentatively, D is TRBD1 (5 bases). Per the germline V gene, CDR1 is SSHAT and CDR2 is FNYEAQ (reference sequence). This CDR3 is built from 15 residues. CDR3: CASTSSAGKSETQYF. The CDR3 nucleotides are TGTGCTAGCACGTCGTCAGCAGGGAAGTCTGAGACCCAGTACTTC.

This rearrangement joins TRBV29-1 to TRBJ1-1, with no clear D. Per germline, CDR1 SQVTM and CDR2 ANQGSEA. V was trimmed by 2 bases and J by 0 bases, leaving 1 base between them. This CDR3 region has 11 residues. The DNA of the CDR3 is TGCAGCGTTGAAATGAACACTGAAGCTTTCTTT. This encodes CSVEMNTEAFF.

The chain combines TRBV4-1 with TRBJ1-2; 11 bases are shared with TRBD1. This CDR3 spans 16 amino acids. Germline CDR1 MGHRA, CDR2 YSYEKL. The V segment lost 0 bases and the J segment 2 bases; nucleotides outside the gene matches: 2. CDR3 sequence reads: CASSQEGQGANYGYTF. In DNA, the CDR3 is TGCGCCAGCAGCCAAGAAGGACAGGGGGCAAACTATGGCTACACCTTC.

This chain connects TRBV5-1 to TRBJ2-3; D ambiguous. Trimming removed 2 bases at V and 2 bases at J, with 9 bases between. CDR3 length equals 14 residues. Germline values: CDR1 SGHRS, CDR2 YFSETQ. The CDR3 protein is CASSFSRSTDTQYF. The DNA for the CDR3 is TGCGCCAGCAGCTTTAGCAGATCCACAGATACGCAGTATTTT.

The gene calls are TRBV7-2 and TRBJ2-7; 11 bases agree with TRBD2. Trimming cost V 3 bases and J 3 bases; bases outside gene matches: 4. CDR3 length: 15 residues. Per germline, CDR1 SGHTA and CDR2 FQGNSA. The CDR3 loop reads CASSFVGLAVYEQYF. DNA of the CDR3: TGTGCCAGCAGCTTCGTGGGACTAGCGGTCTACGAGCAGTACTTC.

This chain joins TRBV6-5 and TRBJ2-7; D possibly corresponds to TRBD2 (6 bases). This CDR3 has 15 residues. V lost 0 bases to trimming and J lost 3 bases, with 12 bases between them. CDR1 and CDR2 (germline): MNHEY, SVGAGI. Here the CDR3 reads CASSYSTGTDYEQYF. The CDR3, as DNA: TGTGCCAGCAGTTACTCAACCGGGACTGACTACGAGCAGTACTTC.

The V gene is TRBV30, the J gene TRBJ1-4, with D tentatively TRBD1 (6 bases). Germline CDR1 is GTSNPN and CDR2 is SVGIG (reference sequence). The CDR3 consists of 13 residues. CDR3 sequence: CVMGGANNEKLFF. The CDR3 nucleotides read TGTGTGATGGGGGGCGCAAATAATGAAAAACTGTTTTTT.

V is TRBV27 and J is TRBJ1-1; D remains unclear. CDR3 length: 13 amino acids. Trimming left V 3 bases short and J 1 base short, with 6 bases between. Germline-derived CDR1 and CDR2 are MNHEY and SMNVEV (reference sequence). In DNA form, the CDR3 reads TGTGCCAGCAGTTTTCGGGGGAACACTGAAGCTTTCTTT. Translation gives CASSFRGNTEAFF.

The chain has TRBV9 and TRBJ1-3; D perhaps matches TRBD1 (5 bases). Between the trimmed V and J ends, which lost 1 base and 2 bases, there was a span of 10 bases. The CDR3 consists of 15 residues. The germline CDR1 and CDR2 sequences are SGDLS and YYNGEE. The CDR3 here is CASSVSGPPGNTIYF. The CDR3 nucleotides read TGTGCCAGCAGCGTATCGGGACCCCCTGGAAACACCATATATTTT.

The rearrangement joins TRBV29-1 to TRBJ1-2; unclear D gene. The CDR3 covers 13 residues. V was trimmed by 4 bases and J by 0 bases, leaving 9 bases between them. Germline V gives CDR1 SQVTM, CDR2 ANQGSEA. CDR3 nucleotides: TGCAGCGTTGTAGTGCAATCTAACTATGGCTACACCTTC. This sequence encodes CSVVVQSNYGYTF.

This chain uses TRBV5-4 with TRBJ1-1, with D tentatively TRBD1 (5 bases). The CDR3 covers 14 residues. CDR1 and CDR2 (germline): SGHNT, YYREEE (reference sequence). V lost 1 base to trimming and J lost 2 bases, with 9 bases between them. The CDR3 spells CASSLTGKNTEAFF. Here the CDR3 DNA reads TGTGCCAGCAGCTTGACAGGAAAAAACACTGAAGCTTTCTTT.

This clone was found a few times. The chain carries TRBV19 and TRBJ2-7; 8 bases fit TRBD2. Germline V CDR1 and CDR2: LNHDA, SQIVND (reference sequence). CDR3 size: 16 residues. The ends lost 3 bases at V and 2 bases at J; junction bases unmatched: 9. CDR3 nucleotide sequence: TGTGCCAGTAGTATCGGGGGACTAGGGTCCGCCTACGAGCAGTACTTC. It yields the protein CASSIGGLGSAYEQYF.

V gene TRBV7-9 combines with J gene TRBJ2-5; tentatively, D is TRBD2 (5 bases). Per germline, CDR1 SEHNR and CDR2 FQNEAQ (reference sequence). V gave up 5 bases and J gave up 2 bases, with 6 bases separating them. The CDR3 totals 12 residues. The CDR3 region is CASSPGQETQYF. The CDR3 DNA reads as TGTGCCAGCAGCCCGGGACAAGAGACCCAGTACTTC.

The chain links TRBV5-6 to TRBJ1-5; a possible D gene is TRBD1 (6 bases). Looked up from germline, CDR1 is SGHDT and CDR2 is YYEEEE. V shed 5 bases and J shed 2 bases, with 14 bases lying between them. CDR3 length: 15 residues. The CDR3 region has the DNA TGTGCCAGCAGTAGGAGGGGGAGAGGCAATCAGCCCCAGCATTTT. This codes for CASSRRGRGNQPQHF.

This CDR3 is CASSLFLAGATDTQYF. CDR3 coding DNA: TGTGCCAGCAGCTTATTTCTCGCGGGAGCCACAGATACGCAGTATTTT. This chain joins TRBV7-2 and TRBJ2-3; 7 nucleotides agree with TRBD2. CDR1 and CDR2 from the germline V gene are SGHTA and FQGNSA. The CDR3 is made up of 16 amino acids. After removal of 2 bases from V and 2 bases from J, the junction contained 7 bases not matched to a gene.

This chain connects TRBV7-2 to TRBJ2-3; 12 bases are shared with TRBD2. Germline V gene sequence: CDR1 SGHTA, CDR2 FQGNSA. The ends lost 1 base at V and 6 bases at J; junction bases unmatched: 5. This CDR3 has 16 amino acids. The CDR3 protein is CASSLVPSGRADTQYF. The CDR3 region has the DNA TGTGCCAGCAGCTTAGTCCCTAGCGGGAGGGCCGATACGCAGTATTTT.

This clone occurred a few times. This chain links TRBV5-1 with TRBJ1-1; D perhaps matches TRBD1 (6 bases). Trimming cost V 3 bases and J 12 bases, with 12 bases left between them. The CDR3 has 11 residues. CDR1 is SGHRS and CDR2 is YFSETQ in the germline V gene. CDR3 residues: CASSSTGQTFF. The CDR3 DNA reads TGCGCCAGCAGCTCGACAGGCCAGACTTTCTTT.

The chain recombines TRBV5-4 with TRBJ2-3; 7 bases line up with TRBD1. This CDR3 is 15 amino acids long. The ends lost 3 bases at V and 2 bases at J; junction bases unmatched: 6. Per germline, CDR1 SGHNT and CDR2 YYREEE (reference sequence). In nucleotides, the CDR3 is TGTGCCAGCAGCTCTGGACAGGATACCACAGATACGCAGTATTTT. Translating it yields CASSSGQDTTDTQYF.

This chain links TRBV11-3 with TRBJ2-7; D is uncertain. Trimming removed 2 bases from V and 0 bases from J, with 2 bases in between. The CDR3 covers 12 residues. CDR1 is SGHNT, CDR2 YENEEA, per germline. The CDR3 is CASSLHSYEQYF. CDR3 nucleotides: TGTGCCAGCAGCTTACACTCCTACGAGCAGTACTTC. Combining the CDR3 with reference TRBV11-3 and TRBJ2-7 gives the whole variable domain EAGVVQSPRYKIIEKKQPVAFWCNPISGHNTLYWYLQNLGQGPELLIRYENEEAVDDSQLPKDRFSAERLKGVDSTLKIQPAELGDSAVYLCASSLHSYEQYFGPGTRLTVT.

The chain employs TRBV30 and TRBJ2-5; TRBD2 might be the D (6 bases). V lost 1 base, J lost 9 bases, and 15 bases lay in between. The CDR3 totals 13 residues. Germline loops: CDR1 GTSNPN, CDR2 SVGIG (reference sequence). The CDR3: CAWSDSGPVAQYF. The CDR3 DNA is TGTGCCTGGAGTGATAGCGGCCCTGTGGCCCAGTACTTC.

This sequence joins TRBV6-1 and TRBJ1-2; D may be TRBD1 (6 bases). The germline V gene has CDR1 MNHNS and CDR2 SASEGT. There are 13 residues in the CDR3. Trimming removed 5 bases at V and 1 base at J, with 8 bases between. The chain's CDR3 is CASSKQGNYGYTF. The DNA for the CDR3 is TGTGCCAGCAGTAAACAGGGTAACTATGGCTACACCTTC.

This chain connects TRBV27 to TRBJ2-3, with TRBD2 identical over 9 bases. The CDR3 runs to 14 residues. The trim removed 2 bases at V and 4 bases at J, leaving 1 base unmatched. The germline V gene encodes CDR1 MNHEY and CDR2 SMNVEV (reference sequence). The CDR3 region is CASSLAGGPDTQYF. In DNA, the CDR3 is TGTGCCAGCAGTTTAGCGGGGGGGCCAGATACGCAGTATTTT.

This chain uses TRBV5-8 with TRBJ2-3; D unclear. From germline, CDR1 is SGHTS and CDR2 YDEGEE. The CDR3 consists of 15 residues. V was trimmed by 2 bases and J by 4 bases, leaving 14 bases between them. DNA for the CDR3: TGTGCCAGCAGCTTCTCCGGCCATCTGGCAGATACGCAGTATTTT. Translated: CASSFSGHLADTQYF.

The CDR3 loop is CASSNRGDRGRDYGYTF. The CDR3 coding sequence is TGTGCCAGCAGCAACCGTGGGGACAGGGGGCGGGACTATGGCTACACCTTC. The V and J genes are TRBV21-1 and TRBJ1-2; the D call of TRBD1 is as the table states it, not checked on the DNA. TRBV21-1 is annotated as a pseudogene. The CDR3 length is 17 residues.

The chain is built from TRBV10-3 and TRBJ2-7, with 7 nucleotides matching TRBD1. The CDR3 spans 14 residues. The J segment lost 2 bases and the V segment lost 5 bases, leaving 6 bases of the junction unmatched. Germline V CDR1 and CDR2: ENHRY, SYGVKD. CDR3 in DNA: TGTGCCATCAGTCCGCGGACAGGCCCCTACGAGCAGTACTTC. This gives the protein CAISPRTGPYEQYF.

The DNA of the CDR3 is TGTGCCAGGACTAGCGGGGACGAGCAGTACTTC. It codes for CARTSGDEQYF. J is TRBJ2-7 and V is TRBV2; 11 nucleotides line up with TRBD2. V dropped 9 bases and J dropped 5; count of bases not matched to a gene: 0. The CDR3 is made up of 11 amino acids. Germline V gene sequence: CDR1 SNHLY, CDR2 FYNNEI.

The rearrangement uses TRBV11-3 and TRBJ2-3; 7 positions match TRBD1. With 5 bases clipped from V and 6 bases from J, the junction kept 5 bases outside the gene matches. The CDR3 is 13 residues long. The germline V gene encodes CDR1 SGHNT and CDR2 YENEEA. CDR3 region: CASSLGQDDTQYF. CDR3 bases: TGTGCCAGCAGCCTAGGACAGGATGATACGCAGTATTTT.

This chain uses TRBV4-3 with TRBJ1-6, with D uncertain. Trimming removed 0 bases at V and 7 bases at J, with 10 bases between. CDR1 LGHNA and CDR2 YSLEER come from the germline V gene. The CDR3 contains 15 residues. The CDR3 protein is CASSQDWTTNSPLHF. The CDR3 coding sequence is TGCGCCAGCAGCCAAGACTGGACGACCAATTCACCCCTCCACTTT.